This T cell receptor (beta chain) was sequenced for a study of yellow fever vaccine responses in identical twins. Regarding the study as a whole: Reportedly, the T cell response mounted by twins to vaccine seemed partly convergent, partly personalized.

With respect to this clonotype: What it binds is unknown.

TCRdb itself ran the RT-PCR reads through MiXCR, one entry per CDR3 protein. The sample records some 23,000 distinct CDR3 sequences, around four fifths being singletons. The receptor's source is a woman aged 18-35 years who received the yellow fever vaccine. The sequenced sample was T cells from blood (PBMCs), unsorted or a sorted subset (not recorded which), obtained before or after yellow fever vaccination (not recorded which).

CDR3 in amino acids: CASSLEGGLAGGRSYEQYF. Written as DNA, the CDR3 is TGCGCCAGCAGCTTGGAAGGGGGACTAGCGGGAGGCCGCTCCTACGAGCAGTACTTC. The chain couples TRBV5-1 to TRBJ2-7; 15 nucleotides match TRBD2. The germline gives CDR1 SGHRS, CDR2 YFSETQ. The CDR3 length is 19 residues. J was trimmed by 0 bases and V by 0 bases; bases with no gene match: 7.